This T cell receptor beta chain was found in a study of cytomegalovirus exposure and HLA in healthy donors. All donors participated as healthy donors of bone marrow. As for this clone: Its antigen remains unknown.

Study-level findings and limits: V- and J-gene trimming in TCR beta was tied to a missense DCLRE1C variant by an analysis performed later.

The V gene end was trimmed by 4 bases and the J gene end by 6 bases; junction bases not matched to a gene: 1. CDR3 length: 12 residues. CDR1 GTSNPN and CDR2 SVGIG come from the germline V gene (reference sequence). It was with 60 Vbeta and 13 Jbeta primers that the PCR ran. TCRdb keeps only in-frame clones here, not all; method: immunoSEQ multiplex PCR. The sample has under 200,000 clones; about 75% are singletons. This receptor was taken from a female donor in good health and CMV-seronegative. The chain joins TRBV30 to TRBJ2-1; the match to TRBD1 covers 9 bases. Sequencing was carried out using PBMCs. CDR3 DNA: TGTGCCTGGACGACAGGGGGCAATGAGCAGTTCTTC. This codes for CAWTTGGNEQFF.